The subject of this entry is one T cell receptor beta chain. The data are from a study of control samples from healthy donors and cancer patients. Sequencing was performed with immunoSEQ multiplex PCR; in TCRdb, only in-frame clones are kept and a portion is missing. The repertoire consists of approximately 94,000 clones, with more than 85% occurring once and the leading ten covering 15% to 20%. Germline V gives CDR1 KGHDR, CDR2 SFDVKD. V was shortened by 4 bases and J by 4 bases, with 19 bases between the two germline ends. The CDR3 loop spans 17 amino acids. Input material: blood. The chain is built from TRBV24-1 and TRBJ2-1; D assignment may be TRBD1 or TRBD2 (7 bases each). The TCR sequence derives from a woman aged 50 to 60 in good health. The CDR3 region is CATSEPGGAGVYNEQFF. In DNA, the CDR3 is TGTGCCACCAGTGAGCCAGGGGGGGCCGGGGTATACAATGAGCAGTTCTTC.